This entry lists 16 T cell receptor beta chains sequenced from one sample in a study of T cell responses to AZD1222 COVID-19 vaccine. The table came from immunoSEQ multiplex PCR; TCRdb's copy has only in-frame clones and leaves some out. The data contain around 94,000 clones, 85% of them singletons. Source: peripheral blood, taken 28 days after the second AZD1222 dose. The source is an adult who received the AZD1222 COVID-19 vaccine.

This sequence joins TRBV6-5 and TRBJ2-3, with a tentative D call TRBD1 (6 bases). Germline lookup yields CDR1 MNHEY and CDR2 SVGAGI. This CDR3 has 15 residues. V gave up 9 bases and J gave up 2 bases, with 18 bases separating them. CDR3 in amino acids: CASRQGRGNTDTQYF. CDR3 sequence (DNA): TGTGCCAGTCGCCAGGGCAGGGGAAACACAGATACGCAGTATTTT.

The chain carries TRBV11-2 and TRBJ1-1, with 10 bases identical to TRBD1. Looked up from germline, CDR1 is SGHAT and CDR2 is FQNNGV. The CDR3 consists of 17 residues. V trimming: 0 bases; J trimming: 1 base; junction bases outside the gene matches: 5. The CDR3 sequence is CASSLDWDRGWNTEAFF. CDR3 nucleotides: TGTGCCAGCAGCTTAGATTGGGACAGGGGCTGGAACACTGAAGCTTTCTTT.

The CDR3, as DNA: TGTGCCTGGAGTCGAAGGGACGTTGGAAACACCATATATTTT. It is translated as CAWSRRDVGNTIYF. This sequence joins TRBV30 and TRBJ1-3; TRBD1 might be the D (5 bases). CDR1 and CDR2 (germline): GTSNPN, SVGIG (reference sequence). CDR3 length: 14 residues. Trimming cost V 2 bases and J 3 bases, with 11 bases left between them.

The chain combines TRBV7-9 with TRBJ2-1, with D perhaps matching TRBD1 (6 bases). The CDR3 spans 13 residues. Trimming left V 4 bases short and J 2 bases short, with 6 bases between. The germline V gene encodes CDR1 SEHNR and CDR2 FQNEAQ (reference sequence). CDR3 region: CASSSGAYNEQFF. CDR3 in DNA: TGTGCCAGCAGCTCAGGGGCCTACAATGAGCAGTTCTTC.

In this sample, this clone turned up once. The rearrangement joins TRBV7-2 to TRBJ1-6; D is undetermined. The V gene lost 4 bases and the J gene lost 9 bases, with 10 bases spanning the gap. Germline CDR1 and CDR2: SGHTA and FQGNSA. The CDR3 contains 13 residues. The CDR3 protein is CASSSRRFSPLHF. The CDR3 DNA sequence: TGTGCCAGCAGCTCTAGAAGATTTTCACCCCTCCACTTT.

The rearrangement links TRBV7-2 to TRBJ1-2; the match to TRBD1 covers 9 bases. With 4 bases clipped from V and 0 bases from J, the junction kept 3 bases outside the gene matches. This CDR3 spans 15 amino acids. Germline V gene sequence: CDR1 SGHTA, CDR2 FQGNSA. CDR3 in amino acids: CASSSRQGANYGYTF. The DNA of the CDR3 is TGTGCCAGCAGCTCCCGACAGGGGGCTAACTATGGCTACACCTTC.

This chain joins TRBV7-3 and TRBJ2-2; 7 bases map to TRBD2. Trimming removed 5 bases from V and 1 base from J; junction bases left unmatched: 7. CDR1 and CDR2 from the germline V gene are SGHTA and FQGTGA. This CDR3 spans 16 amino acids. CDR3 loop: CASSPAASGNTGELFF. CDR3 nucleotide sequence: TGTGCCAGCAGCCCCGCTGCTAGCGGGAACACCGGGGAGCTGTTTTTT.

The CDR3 nucleotides are TGCGCCAGCAGTTCCCTCGGCCTAGCGGGAGGCAATGAGCAGTTCTTC. It codes for CASSSLGLAGGNEQFF. The J gene is TRBJ2-1, the V gene TRBV5-1; 11 bases are a match to TRBD2. CDR1 and CDR2 from the germline V gene are SGHRS and YFSETQ. V lost 5 bases to trimming and J lost 6 bases; unmatched junction nucleotides: 10. The length of the CDR3 is 16 residues.

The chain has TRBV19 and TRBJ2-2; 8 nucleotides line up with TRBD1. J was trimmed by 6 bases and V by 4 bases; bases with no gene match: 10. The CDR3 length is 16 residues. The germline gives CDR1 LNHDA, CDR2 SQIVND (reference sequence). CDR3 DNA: TGTGCCAGTAGTACGCAGGGGGCAGTTTATCCCGGGGAGCTGTTTTTT. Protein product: CASSTQGAVYPGELFF.

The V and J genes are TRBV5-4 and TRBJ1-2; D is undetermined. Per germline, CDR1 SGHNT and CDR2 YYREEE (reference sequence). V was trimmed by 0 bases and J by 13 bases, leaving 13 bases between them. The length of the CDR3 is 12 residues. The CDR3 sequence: CASSLAGVPTTF. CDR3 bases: TGTGCCAGCAGCTTGGCCGGGGTCCCGACCACCTTC.

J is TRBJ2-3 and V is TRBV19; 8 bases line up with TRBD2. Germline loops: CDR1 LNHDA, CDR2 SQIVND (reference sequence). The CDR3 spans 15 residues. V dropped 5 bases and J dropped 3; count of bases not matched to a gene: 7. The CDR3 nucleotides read TGTGCCAGTAGTGTATTACCGGGGGGGACAGATACGCAGTATTTT. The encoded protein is CASSVLPGGTDTQYF.

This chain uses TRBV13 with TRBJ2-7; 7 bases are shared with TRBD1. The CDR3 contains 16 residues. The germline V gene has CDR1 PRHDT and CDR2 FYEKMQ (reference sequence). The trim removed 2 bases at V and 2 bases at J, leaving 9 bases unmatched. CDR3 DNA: TGTGCCAGCAGCTTAACCCGGGACAGTGCCGCCTACGAGCAGTACTTC. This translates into CASSLTRDSAAYEQYF.

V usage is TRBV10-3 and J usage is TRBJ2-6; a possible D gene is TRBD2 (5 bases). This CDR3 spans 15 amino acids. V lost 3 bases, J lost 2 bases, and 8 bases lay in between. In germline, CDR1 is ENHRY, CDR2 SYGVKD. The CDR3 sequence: CAISDSGTGANVLTF. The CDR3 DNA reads TGTGCCATCAGTGACTCGGGGACTGGGGCCAACGTCCTGACTTTC.

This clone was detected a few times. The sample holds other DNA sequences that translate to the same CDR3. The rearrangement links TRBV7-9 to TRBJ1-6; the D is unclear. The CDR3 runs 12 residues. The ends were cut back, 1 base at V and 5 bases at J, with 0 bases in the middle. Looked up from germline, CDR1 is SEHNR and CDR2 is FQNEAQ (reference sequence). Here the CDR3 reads CASSLDNSPLHF. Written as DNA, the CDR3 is TGTGCCAGCAGCTTAGATAATTCACCCCTCCACTTT.

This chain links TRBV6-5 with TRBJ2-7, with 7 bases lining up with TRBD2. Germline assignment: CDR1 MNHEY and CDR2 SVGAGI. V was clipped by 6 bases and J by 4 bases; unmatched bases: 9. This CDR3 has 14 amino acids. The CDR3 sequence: CASSVLDGGYEQYF. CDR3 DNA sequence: TGTGCCAGCAGCGTCCTGGACGGGGGGTACGAGCAGTACTTC.

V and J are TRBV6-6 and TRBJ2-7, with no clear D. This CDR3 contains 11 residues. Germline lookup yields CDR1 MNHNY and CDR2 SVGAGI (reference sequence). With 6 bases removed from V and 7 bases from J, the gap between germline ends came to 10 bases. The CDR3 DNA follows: TGTGCCAGCAGCCCTGCCTCGGAGCAGTACTTC. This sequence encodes CASSPASEQYF.